A selection of T cell receptor beta chains follows, all from one sample in a study of blood T cell repertoires in COVID-19. Using immunoSEQ multiplex PCR, the repertoire was profiled, and TCRdb retains in-frame clones only, with some absent. The sample has about 220,000 clones, 80% to 85% seen once. Sequencing was carried out using peripheral blood. These receptors all stem from a woman aged 60-75 years with acute or convalescent COVID-19. CDR3s include the opening cysteine and the closing phenylalanine or tryptophan. The D gene is left open where the match is weak. Where a row states a size, it is once, few, many or the class of an expanded clone; other rows omit it.

J	V	size	D	DNA	CDR3
TRBJ1-1	TRBV3-1/TRBV3-2	.	.	TGTGCCAGCAGCCAAGTTGCCGGGAATAACACTGAAGCCTTCTTT	CASSQVAGNNTEAFF
TRBJ1-2	TRBV7-2	.	.	TGTGCCAGCAGCTTGTTCCGCGATGGTGGCTACACCTTC	CASSLFRDGGYTF
TRBJ2-6	TRBV6-6	once	TRBD2	TGTGCCAGCAGTTGGGGGGGGAGTGGGGCCAACGTCCTGACTTTC	CASSWGGSGANVLTF
TRBJ2-5	TRBV5-1	.	.	TGCGCCAGCAGCTCTAACAACGCAGCGGGCCAAGAGACCCAGTACTTC	CASSSNNAAGQETQYF
TRBJ2-3	TRBV7-7	.	TRBD1	TGTGCTAGCAGCCCATCCGCCGGGACAGGGGCCCATAGCACAGATACGCAGTATTTT	CASSPSAGTGAHSTDTQYF
TRBJ1-2	TRBV5-4	.	TRBD1	TGTGCCAGCAGCTCTCCGGGACAGGGAGGCTATGGCTACACCTTC	CASSSPGQGGYGYTF
TRBJ1-5	TRBV4-1	.	TRBD1	TGCGCCAGCAGCCGGGCCCCAGGGGGCGCGGCTTATCAGCCCCAGCATTTT	CASSRAPGGAAYQPQHF
TRBJ2-7	TRBV18	.	TRBD1	TGTGCCAGCTCACCACTGACCCCGGGACAGGGAACCTACGAGCAGTACTTC	CASSPLTPGQGTYEQYF
TRBJ2-7	TRBV28	.	TRBD1	TGTGCCAGCAGTAGGTCCGGACAGGGTGGTGGGTATGAGCAGTACTTC	CASSRSGQGGGYEQYF
TRBJ2-1	TRBV5-1	.	TRBD2	TGCGCCAGCAGCTTGATGACTAGCGGGGGATACAATGAGCAGTTCTTC	CASSLMTSGGYNEQFF
TRBJ2-3	TRBV15	.	.	TGTGCCACCAGCCAACACCGCGGGGATACGCAGTATTTT	CATSQHRGDTQYF
TRBJ1-1	TRBV3-1/TRBV3-2	.	.	TGTGCCAGCAGCAAAGACTTCGTGAACACTGAAGCTTTCTTT	CASSKDFVNTEAFF
TRBJ1-4	TRBV12-3/TRBV12-4	.	.	TGTGCCAGCAGTTTAGGCGCGCAAGAAAAACTGTTTTTT	CASSLGAQEKLFF
TRBJ2-7	TRBV27	.	.	TGTGCCAGCCGCCCAGGGTTCGTTTACGAGCAGTACTTC	CASRPGFVYEQYF
TRBJ1-1	TRBV5-6	few	TRBD1	TGTGCCAGCAGCCCCGGGACAGGGGGCAGGGCTTTCTTT	CASSPGTGGRAFF
TRBJ1-1	TRBV6-1	.	.	TGTGCCAGCAGTGAAAGAGTCACTGAAGCTTTCTTT	CASSERVTEAFF
TRBJ2-7	TRBV27	few	TRBD2	TGTGCCAGCAGGAGACTAGCGGGGGGGTTAGAGCAGTACTTC	CASRRLAGGLEQYF
TRBJ1-1	TRBV12-5	.	.	TGTGCTAGTGGATACGACGGGAGAACTGAAGCTTTCTTT	CASGYDGRTEAFF
TRBJ2-7	TRBV29-1	.	TRBD1	TGCAGCGTTATCCGGGACAGGGGCTCCTACGAGCAGTACTTC	CSVIRDRGSYEQYF
TRBJ2-3	TRBV6-5	.	TRBD2	TGTGCCAGCAGAACGGCGGGGGGTTTAACAGATACGCAGTATTTT	CASRTAGGLTDTQYF
TRBJ1-2	TRBV27	.	.	TGTGCCAGCAGTCCGATCGGGGAAGATGGCTACACCTTC	CASSPIGEDGYTF
TRBJ1-1	TRBV6-5	.	TRBD1	TGTGCCAGCAGTCTTGACAGGGGAGGTACTGAAGCTTTCTTT	CASSLDRGGTEAFF
TRBJ1-6	TRBV2	.	TRBD1	TGTGCCAGCAGTAGATCCGGGACAGGGGTTTCACCCCTCCACTTT	CASSRSGTGVSPLHF
TRBJ2-7	TRBV3-1/TRBV3-2	.	.	TGTGCCAGCAGCCAAGGCACAAGGGGGGGCTCGACGAGTCAGTACTTC	CASSQGTRGGSTSQYF
TRBJ1-3	TRBV23-1	.	.	TGCGCCAGCAGACGAGGACAATCTGGAAACACCATATATTTT	CASRRGQSGNTIYF
TRBJ1-2	TRBV12-3/TRBV12-4	.	.	TGTGCCAGCAGCTCCGGTTTCGCCTCATACACCTTC	CASSSGFASYTF
TRBJ1-2	TRBV27	.	.	TGTGCCAGCAAACGTCGGGAGACCCACTATGGCTACACCTTC	CASKRRETHYGYTF
TRBJ1-5	TRBV13	.	.	TGTGCCAGCAGCCAGGGTCTTCGACCTCAGCCCCAGCATTTT	CASSQGLRPQPQHF